The 17 T cell receptor beta chains below were found in one sample sequenced in a study of cytomegalovirus exposure and HLA in healthy donors (dated by TCRdb to between 2016 and 2019). Libraries were made using the immunoSEQ multiplex PCR assay. For the multiplex PCR, a mixture combining 60 forward primers for TCR Vbeta segments and 13 reverse primers for TCR Jbeta segments was used. In TCRdb, the immuneACCESS table is reduced to in-frame sequences with V and J assigned. These tables do not hold every clone; where another copy was compared, an unresolved V gene accounts for under half, and the others remain unexplained. The sample profile shows around 150,000 clones; around 75% of them were found once. 4% to 5% of the sample belongs to the ten largest clones. Source material: PBMCs. All receptors derive from a man in his late teens or twenties in good health and CMV-seropositive.

The V and J genes are TRBV18 and TRBJ2-5; 8 bases line up with TRBD1. The V gene end was trimmed by 4 bases and the J gene end by 1 base; junction bases not matched to a gene: 5. Germline CDR1 reads KGHSH; CDR2 reads LQKENI. The CDR3 contains 15 residues. DNA of the CDR3: TGTGCCAGCTCACTTCGGACAGGGACCCAAGAGACCCAGTACTTC. Translation gives CASSLRTGTQETQYF. Complete variable domain (other parts from reference TRBV18 and TRBJ2-5): NAGVMQNPRHLVRRRGQEARLRCSPMKGHSHVYWYRQLPEEGLKFMVYLQKENIIDESGMPKERFSAEFPKEGPSILRIQQVVRGDSAAYFCASSLRTGTQETQYFGPGTRLLVL.

This chain uses TRBV28 with TRBJ2-6, with 7 bases identical to TRBD1. Germline CDR1 MDHEN, CDR2 SYDVKM. V lost 10 bases to trimming and J lost 6 bases; unmatched junction nucleotides: 15. The CDR3 is 16 residues long. CDR3 sequence reads: CATRTGARIEANVLTF. The CDR3 nucleotides read TGTGCCACAAGGACAGGTGCTAGGATAGAGGCCAACGTCCTGACTTTC.

The chain uses TRBV29-1 and TRBJ2-1, with 9 bases lining up with TRBD2. CDR1 is SQVTM and CDR2 is ANQGSEA in the germline V gene. Trimming removed 4 bases from V and 3 bases from J; junction bases left unmatched: 1. The CDR3 totals 13 residues. DNA of the CDR3: TGCAGCGTTGGGACTAGCGTCTACAATGAGCAGTTCTTC. It specifies CSVGTSVYNEQFF.

This clone appeared once. The chain links TRBV7-9 to TRBJ2-5, with a tentative D call TRBD2 (5 bases). Germline loops: CDR1 SEHNR, CDR2 FQNEAQ (reference sequence). V lost 5 bases and J lost 5, with 18 bases in between. This CDR3 is built from 15 residues. CDR3 region: CASSPSAGLGETQYF. Here the CDR3 DNA reads TGTGCCAGCAGCCCGTCGGCGGGCCTCGGGGAGACCCAGTACTTC.

The gene calls are TRBV11-3 and TRBJ1-1; no definite D call. From germline, CDR1 is SGHNT and CDR2 YENEEA. Trimming removed 3 bases at V and 3 bases at J, with 5 bases between. CDR3 length: 12 residues. This CDR3 is CASSLGDTEAFF. In DNA, the CDR3 is TGTGCCAGCAGCTTGGGAGACACTGAAGCTTTCTTT.

This clone has only a few counts. The V call is TRBV15, the J call TRBJ1-5; 7 nucleotides agree with TRBD1. V lost 3 bases and J lost 2; bases outside the gene matches: 7. There are 16 residues in the CDR3. Germline V lookup: CDR1 LNHNV, CDR2 YYDKDF (reference sequence). The CDR3 protein is CATSREQGLGNQPQHF. The CDR3 DNA reads as TGTGCCACCAGCAGGGAACAGGGGCTTGGCAATCAGCCCCAGCATTTT.

The rearrangement joins TRBV30 to TRBJ2-3; 7 bases agree with TRBD2. V shed 0 bases, J shed 5 bases, and the junction held 2 bases outside the gene matches. The CDR3 loop spans 13 amino acids. Germline V gives CDR1 GTSNPN, CDR2 SVGIG (reference sequence). This chain's CDR3 is CAWSVTGGDTQYF. CDR3 DNA sequence: TGTGCCTGGAGTGTTACGGGGGGAGATACGCAGTATTTT.

This clone was seen a single time. This sequence joins TRBV4-1 and TRBJ2-3, with 8 nucleotides matching TRBD2. The germline CDR1 and CDR2 sequences are MGHRA and YSYEKL. The CDR3 has 19 residues. V shed 0 bases and J 7 bases; nucleotides not matched to a gene: 18. CDR3 loop: CASSQDGGLAGSGGNTQYF. In nucleotides, the CDR3 is TGCGCCAGCAGCCAAGACGGTGGATTAGCGGGGTCGGGTGGGAATACGCAGTATTTT.

Ten or more counts support this clone. V and J are TRBV6-4 and TRBJ2-6; 8 bases fit TRBD2. The CDR3 sequence is 16 residues long. Per the germline V gene, CDR1 is MRHNA and CDR2 is SNTAGT. The J segment lost 3 bases and the V segment lost 6 bases, leaving 7 bases of the junction unmatched. The CDR3 DNA follows: TGTGCCAGCAGCTCCGGGGGGGTTAGTGGGGCCAACGTCCTGACTTTC. It is translated as CASSSGGVSGANVLTF.

CDR3 sequence: CASSSDSEHNEQFF. CDR3 nucleotides: TGTGCCAGCAGCTCCGACTCCGAACACAATGAGCAGTTCTTC. The chain combines TRBV7-3 with TRBJ2-1; D is undetermined. CDR3 length: 14 residues. V was cut by 4 bases and J by 5 bases, with 12 bases left in between. Per germline, CDR1 SGHTA and CDR2 FQGTGA.

The chain couples TRBV27 to TRBJ1-2; no definite D call. Germline CDR1 is MNHEY and CDR2 is SMNVEV (reference sequence). The CDR3 is 15 amino acids. Trimming stripped 6 bases from V and 0 bases from J, with 14 bases between. CDR3 protein: CASSLTRTANYGYTF. The CDR3 DNA sequence: TGTGCCAGCAGCCTCACCCGGACTGCTAACTATGGCTACACCTTC.

This chain joins TRBV11-3 and TRBJ2-1; 7 bases fit TRBD2. V gave up 5 bases and J gave up 3 bases; unmatched junction bases: 10. The CDR3 runs 16 residues. Germline V lookup: CDR1 SGHNT, CDR2 YENEEA. CDR3: CASSPGGSGLYNEQFF. Written as DNA, the CDR3 is TGTGCCAGCAGCCCGGGGGGAAGCGGGCTCTACAATGAGCAGTTCTTC.

This CDR3 reads CASSPPAGGRSGRQFF. The CDR3 DNA is TGTGCCAGCAGCCCACCGGCGGGAGGCCGTTCCGGACGGCAGTTCTTC. The rearrangement uses TRBV7-2 and TRBJ2-1, with 8 nucleotides matching TRBD2. The CDR3 consists of 16 residues. Germline V lookup: CDR1 SGHTA, CDR2 FQGNSA. V dropped 5 bases and J dropped 12; count of bases not matched to a gene: 18.

The chain couples TRBV30 to TRBJ1-2; D is unresolved. CDR1 GTSNPN and CDR2 SVGIG come from the germline V gene (reference sequence). V gave up 3 bases and J gave up 8 bases, with 13 bases separating them. The CDR3 is made up of 12 amino acids. CDR3 nucleotide sequence: TGTGCCTGGAGGCCCGGACCGGGAGGCTACACCTTC. It translates to CAWRPGPGGYTF.

This sequence joins TRBV27 and TRBJ2-4; 9 positions match TRBD1. The CDR3 spans 16 residues. Germline CDR1 is MNHEY and CDR2 is SMNVEV (reference sequence). The ends lost 5 bases at V and 4 bases at J; junction bases unmatched: 9. The CDR3 DNA follows: TGTGCCAGCAGTCCTACCGGGACAGGGAATAAAAACATTCAGTACTTC. It encodes CASSPTGTGNKNIQYF.

The CDR3 bases are TGTGCCTGGAACGAAGCGGGAGGGTACAATGAGCAGTTCTTC. Amino acid sequence: CAWNEAGGYNEQFF. The chain joins TRBV30 to TRBJ2-1; 10 nucleotides line up with TRBD2. The CDR3 runs 14 residues. Looked up from germline, CDR1 is GTSNPN and CDR2 is SVGIG (reference sequence). Losses at the gene ends were 4 bases for V and 4 bases for J; bases not matched to a gene: 4.

This clone was observed a few times. The CDR3 bases are TGTGCCAGCAGCTTACAGGGGGCTATGAACACTGAAGCTTTCTTT. Translating it yields CASSLQGAMNTEAFF. The rearrangement joins TRBV7-3 to TRBJ1-1; 8 nucleotides agree with TRBD1. This CDR3 has 15 residues. V was clipped by 2 bases and J by 0 bases; unmatched bases: 2. Per the germline V gene, CDR1 is SGHTA and CDR2 is FQGTGA.